One sample yielded the 9 T cell receptor beta chains listed below, sequenced in a study of shared clonotypes between healthy human individuals. Assay: immunoSEQ multiplex PCR; the TCRdb copy retains only in-frame clones and omits some. This repertoire shows some 2,000,000 clones, almost 96% found once; its top ten account for around 0.13%. Sequenced material: naive CD4+ T cells sorted from blood. Documented subset: CD45RA+ positively selected. Source of these receptors: a man aged 18 to 30 in good health.

The chain employs TRBV7-9 and TRBJ2-1; no firm D call. V shed 1 base and J shed 5 bases, with 6 bases lying between them. In germline, CDR1 is SEHNR, CDR2 FQNEAQ (reference sequence). The CDR3 spans 13 residues. Here the CDR3 DNA reads TGTGCCAGCAGCTTAGATGGGAACAATGAGCAGTTCTTC. Its protein product is CASSLDGNNEQFF.

J is TRBJ1-2 and V is TRBV19; D not certain. The V gene's germline CDR1 is LNHDA and CDR2 SQIVND (reference sequence). V gave up 6 bases and J gave up 7 bases, with 9 bases separating them. The CDR3 runs 11 residues. The CDR3 spells CASSEGGGYTF. The CDR3 DNA is TGTGCCAGTAGCGAGGGCGGTGGCTACACCTTC.

The chain carries TRBV5-1 and TRBJ1-4; D not resolved. Trimming pared 4 bases from V and 8 bases from J, leaving 21 bases between. The CDR3 totals 16 residues. CDR1 SGHRS and CDR2 YFSETQ come from the germline V gene. The CDR3 spells CASSIRTDRPGEKLFF. The CDR3, as DNA: TGCGCCAGCAGCATACGAACCGATCGGCCGGGCGAAAAACTGTTTTTT.

The chain combines TRBV6-5 with TRBJ2-3, with a weak D call TRBD2 (5 bases). Looked up from germline, CDR1 is MNHEY and CDR2 is SVGAGI. CDR3 size: 11 residues. The V gene lost 7 bases and the J gene lost 9 bases, with 11 bases spanning the gap. The CDR3 sequence: CASNNGGTQYF. In nucleotides, the CDR3 is TGTGCCAGCAATAACGGAGGCACGCAGTATTTT.

This clone was observed a single time. The chain carries TRBV7-2 and TRBJ2-2; no reliable D call. CDR3 size: 12 residues. Germline CDR1 is SGHTA and CDR2 is FQGNSA. The V end lost 4 bases, the J end lost 7 bases, and 7 bases lay between the germline ends. The chain's CDR3 is CASSYSLGELFF. CDR3 DNA: TGTGCCAGCAGCTATAGTCTCGGGGAGCTGTTTTTT.

This chain links TRBV25-1 with TRBJ1-6, with D hard to call. The CDR3 is made up of 16 amino acids. The germline CDR1 and CDR2 sequences are MGHDK and SYGVNS. Trimming removed 3 bases from V and 2 bases from J, with 11 bases in between. The CDR3 loop reads CASSDREQTYNSPLHF. CDR3 DNA: TGTGCCAGCAGTGACCGCGAGCAGACCTATAATTCACCCCTCCACTTT.

CDR3 coding DNA: TGTTATACGCTCGGAGAGACCCAGTACTTC. Residues: CYTLGETQYF. This chain joins TRBV4-2 and TRBJ2-5, with D uncertain. The CDR3 length is 10 residues. From germline, CDR1 is LGHNA and CDR2 YNFKEQ.

Turning to this clone: The sample holds other DNA sequences that translate to the same CDR3. The CDR3 DNA follows: TGCGCCAGCAGCTTGGTGACTAGCGGCCCCTACGAGCAGTACTTC. It codes for CASSLVTSGPYEQYF. The chain couples TRBV5-1 to TRBJ2-7, with 9 bases fitting TRBD2. Germline V gives CDR1 SGHRS, CDR2 YFSETQ. This CDR3 comprises 15 residues. V gave up 0 bases and J gave up 2 bases; unmatched junction bases: 3.

The V and J genes are TRBV19 and TRBJ1-5; D not resolved. The V gene lost 5 bases and the J gene lost 2 bases, with 16 bases spanning the gap. Germline values: CDR1 LNHDA, CDR2 SQIVND (reference sequence). The CDR3 totals 16 residues. Written as DNA, the CDR3 is TGTGCCAGTAGTGCTTCCGGGAATCTGGGCAATCAGCCCCAGCATTTT. It codes for CASSASGNLGNQPQHF.